One and the same sample provided the 3 T cell receptor beta chains below, sequenced in a study of beta chain features in type 1 diabetes. The isolated RNA, all of it, was reverse transcribed, so expressed TCRB transcripts were what got sequenced. The table came from immunoSEQ multiplex PCR; TCRdb's copy has only in-frame clones and leaves some out. Of a few hundred thousand clones in the sample, around 20% are singletons; the top ten hold around 0.04%. Sequencing input: naive CD4+ T cells from blood. Receptor source: a woman aged 18-30 years in good health.

The chain has TRBV27 and TRBJ1-5; D unresolved. The CDR3 runs to 13 residues. The germline V and J ends were trimmed by 4 bases and 6 bases, with 10 bases remaining between them. From germline, CDR1 is MNHEY and CDR2 SMNVEV (reference sequence). CDR3 residues: CASSSYRGQPQHF. CDR3 nucleotide sequence: TGTGCCAGCAGTTCGTACCGGGGTCAGCCCCAGCATTTT.

This chain links TRBV28 with TRBJ1-2, with 9 bases fitting TRBD1. In germline, CDR1 is MDHEN, CDR2 SYDVKM. Trimming at V came to 3 bases and at J to 6 bases, leaving 2 bases not matched to a gene. This CDR3 is built from 13 residues. Here the CDR3 reads CASSFGDRDGYTF. CDR3 sequence (DNA): TGTGCCAGCAGTTTTGGGGACAGGGATGGCTACACCTTC.

This sequence joins TRBV30 and TRBJ2-1; 7 bases match TRBD2. The CDR3 contains 12 residues. The junction had 8 bases not matched to a gene; V was cut back by 4 bases and J by 11 bases. Per germline, CDR1 GTSNPN and CDR2 SVGIG (reference sequence). The CDR3 DNA follows: TGTGCCTGGAATCGGGGGGAAAACCAGCAGTTCTTC. It is translated as CAWNRGENQQFF.